This T cell receptor beta chain derives from a study of regulatory T cells in long-lasting Graves disease. The study's findings and limits: Repertoires from persistent disease leaned toward TRBV28, TRBJ1-2 and TRBJ2-5. Analyses excluded thyroid tissue, covering peripheral blood alone.

Combining iRepertoire HTBI primers with Arm-PCR of CDR3 regions, the authors built TCR beta libraries. MiXCR, applied by TCRdb to the multiplex PCR reads, yields one record per CDR3 protein. The sample has about 430,000 distinct CDR3 sequences; approximately 16% are singletons. About this clonotype: Its antigen is still unknown.

The CDR3 has 15 amino acids. The germline gives CDR1 SGHVS, CDR2 FQNEAQ. The ends were cut back, 6 bases at V and 1 base at J, with 15 bases in the middle. Time point defined: newly diagnosed GD, antithyroid drugs for less than 3 months. Extracted RNA from PBMCs served as the source of the TCR library. This sample was also put to use in a study of T cells in Graves' hyperthyroidism and ophthalmopathy. That publication notes: Reasons for excluding patients were uncontrolled infection, other autoimmune disease, pregnancy or lactation.

This specimen consisted of peripheral blood mononuclear cells (PBMCs), obtained at new diagnosis, from a patient treated with antithyroid drugs. This TCR was sampled from a woman aged 40 to 50 with Graves disease. This chain connects TRBV7-8 to TRBJ2-5, with D uncertain. This CDR3 reads CASRPSRAVQETQYF. CDR3 in DNA: TGTGCCAGCAGGCCATCCCGGGCCGTCCAAGAGACCCAGTACTTC.